This TCR beta chain stems from a study of control samples from healthy donors and cancer patients. V lost 6 bases and J 4 bases, leaving 12 bases between the germline ends. In germline, CDR1 is SNHLY, CDR2 FYNNEI. This CDR3 comprises 14 residues. Using immunoSEQ multiplex PCR, the repertoire was profiled, and TCRdb retains in-frame clones only, with some absent. Of some 100,000 clones listed, 85% to 95% are singletons. The chain recombines TRBV2 with TRBJ2-2; a possible D gene is TRBD1 (6 bases). The sequenced sample consisted of blood. The sequence was obtained from a man aged 18 to 29 in good health. The chain's CDR3 is CASRETGTTGELFF. The DNA of the CDR3 is TGTGCCAGCAGGGAGACAGGAACCACCGGGGAGCTGTTTTTT.